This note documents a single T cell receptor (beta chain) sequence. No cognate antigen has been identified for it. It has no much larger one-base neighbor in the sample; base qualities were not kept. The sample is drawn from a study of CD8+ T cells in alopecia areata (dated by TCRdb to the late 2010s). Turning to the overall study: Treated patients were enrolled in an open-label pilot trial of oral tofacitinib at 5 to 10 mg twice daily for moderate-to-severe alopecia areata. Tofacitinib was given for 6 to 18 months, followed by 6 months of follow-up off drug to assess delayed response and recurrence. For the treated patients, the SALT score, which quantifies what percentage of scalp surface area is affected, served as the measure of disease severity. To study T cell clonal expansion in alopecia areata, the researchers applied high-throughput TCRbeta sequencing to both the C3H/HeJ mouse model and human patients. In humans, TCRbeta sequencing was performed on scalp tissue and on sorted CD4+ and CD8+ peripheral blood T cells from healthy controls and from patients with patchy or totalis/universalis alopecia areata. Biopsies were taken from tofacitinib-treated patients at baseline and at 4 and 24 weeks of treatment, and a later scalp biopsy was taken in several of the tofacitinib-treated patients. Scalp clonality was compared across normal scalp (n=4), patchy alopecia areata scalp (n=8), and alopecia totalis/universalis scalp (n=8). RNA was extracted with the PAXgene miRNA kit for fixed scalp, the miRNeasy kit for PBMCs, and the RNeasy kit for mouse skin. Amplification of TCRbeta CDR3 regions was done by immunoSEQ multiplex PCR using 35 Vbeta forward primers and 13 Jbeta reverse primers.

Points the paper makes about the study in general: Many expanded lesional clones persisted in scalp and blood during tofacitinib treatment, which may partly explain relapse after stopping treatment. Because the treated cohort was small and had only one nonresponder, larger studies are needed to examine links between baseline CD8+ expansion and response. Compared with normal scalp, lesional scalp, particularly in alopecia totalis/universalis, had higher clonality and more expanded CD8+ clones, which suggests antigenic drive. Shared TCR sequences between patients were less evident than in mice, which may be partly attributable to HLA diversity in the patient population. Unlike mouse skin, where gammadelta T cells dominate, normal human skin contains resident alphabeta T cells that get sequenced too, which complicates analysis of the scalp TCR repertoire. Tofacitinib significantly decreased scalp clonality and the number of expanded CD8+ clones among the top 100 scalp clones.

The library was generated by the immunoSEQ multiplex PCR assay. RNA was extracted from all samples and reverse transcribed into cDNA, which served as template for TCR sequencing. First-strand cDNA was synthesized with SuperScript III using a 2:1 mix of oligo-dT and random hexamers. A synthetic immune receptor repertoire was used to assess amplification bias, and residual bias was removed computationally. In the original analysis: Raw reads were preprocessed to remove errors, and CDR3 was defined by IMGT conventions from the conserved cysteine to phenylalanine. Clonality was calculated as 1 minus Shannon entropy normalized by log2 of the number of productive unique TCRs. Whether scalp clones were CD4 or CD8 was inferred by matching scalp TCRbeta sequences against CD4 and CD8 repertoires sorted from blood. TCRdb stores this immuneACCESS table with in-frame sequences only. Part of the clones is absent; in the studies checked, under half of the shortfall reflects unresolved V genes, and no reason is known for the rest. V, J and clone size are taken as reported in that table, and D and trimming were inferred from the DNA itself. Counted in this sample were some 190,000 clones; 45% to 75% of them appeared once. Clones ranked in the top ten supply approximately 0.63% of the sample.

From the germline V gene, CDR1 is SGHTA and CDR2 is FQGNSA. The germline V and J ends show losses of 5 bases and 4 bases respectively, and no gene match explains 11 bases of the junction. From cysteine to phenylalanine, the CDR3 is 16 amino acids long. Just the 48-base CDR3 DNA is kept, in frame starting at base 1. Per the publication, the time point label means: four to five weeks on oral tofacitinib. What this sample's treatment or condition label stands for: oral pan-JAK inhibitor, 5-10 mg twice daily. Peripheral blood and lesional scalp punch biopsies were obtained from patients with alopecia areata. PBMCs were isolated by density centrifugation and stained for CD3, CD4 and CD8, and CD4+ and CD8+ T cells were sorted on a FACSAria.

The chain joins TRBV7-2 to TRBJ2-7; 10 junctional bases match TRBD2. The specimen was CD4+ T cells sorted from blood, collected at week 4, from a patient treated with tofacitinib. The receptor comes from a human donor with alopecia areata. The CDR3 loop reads CASSLRTGAGGYEQYF. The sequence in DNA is TGTGCCAGCAGCCTTAGGACGGGAGCGGGAGGGTACGAGCAGTACTTC.